The present TCR beta chain was sequenced within a study of blood T cell repertoires in COVID-19. Donors were grouped by their self-reported clinical history. Sequencing used immunoSEQ multiplex PCR; TCRdb keeps in-frame clones, though not all of them. The data contain over 300,000 clones, over 75% of them singletons. The sequenced material came from PBMCs or T cells enriched from blood (not recorded which). The source of this sequence is a man aged 25 to 40 who had recovered from COVID-19.

For the CDR3, the DNA is TGTGCCAGCAGCGCCCGGGACAGGGGGCTTAATGAGCAGTTCTTC. It encodes CASSARDRGLNEQFF. The chain combines TRBV7-9 with TRBJ2-1, with 12 bases matching TRBD1. The germline V gene encodes CDR1 SEHNR and CDR2 FQNEAQ (reference sequence). J gave up 7 bases and V 5 bases, and 6 bases lay outside the gene matches. This CDR3 contains 15 residues.